This T cell receptor beta chain was captured in a study of early T cells in non-severe SARS-CoV-2 infection. This CDR3 is 15 amino acids long. In germline, CDR1 is SGHDN, CDR2 FVKESK. V was pared by 0 bases and J by 0 bases, with 8 bases between. This clonotype showed up just a few times. TCRdb reanalysed the 5' RACE reads using MiXCR and keeps one entry per CDR3 protein. Among around 44,000 distinct CDR3 sequences listed, about 10% were seen once. The source is an adult who was a healthcare worker with PCR-confirmed SARS-CoV-2 infection or an uninfected control (not recorded which). The sample comprised whole blood. J is TRBJ1-1 and V is TRBV14; D not resolved. CDR3 nucleotide sequence: TGTGCCAGCAGCCAAGAACAGCACATGAACACTGAAGCTTTCTTT. Translating gives CASSQEQHMNTEAFF.